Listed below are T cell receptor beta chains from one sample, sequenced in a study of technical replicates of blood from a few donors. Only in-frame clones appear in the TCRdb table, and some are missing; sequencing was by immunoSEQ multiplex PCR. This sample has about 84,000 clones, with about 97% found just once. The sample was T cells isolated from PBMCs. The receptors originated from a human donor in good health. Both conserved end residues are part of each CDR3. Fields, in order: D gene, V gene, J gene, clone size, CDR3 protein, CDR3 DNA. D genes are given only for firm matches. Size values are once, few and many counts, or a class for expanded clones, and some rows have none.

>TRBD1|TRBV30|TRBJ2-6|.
CAWSVLRTSTGAGANVLTF
TGTGCCTGGAGTGTTCTAAGGACCTCGACAGGGGCTGGGGCCAACGTCCTGACTTTC
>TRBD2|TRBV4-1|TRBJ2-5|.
CASSHPREGGLAGSQETQYF
TGCGCCAGCAGCCATCCCAGGGAGGGTGGACTAGCGGGCAGCCAAGAGACCCAGTACTTC
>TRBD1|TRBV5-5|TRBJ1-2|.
CASTLPRQGSRGYTF
TGTGCCAGCACCCTACCACGACAGGGTTCTCGTGGCTACACCTTC
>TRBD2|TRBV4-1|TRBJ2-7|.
CASSQVEGLANYEQYF
TGCGCCAGCAGCCAAGTCGAAGGACTAGCAAACTACGAGCAGTACTTC
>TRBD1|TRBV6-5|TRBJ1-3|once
CASSYSAGGADTIYF
TGTGCCAGCAGTTACTCCGCAGGGGGCGCAGACACCATATATTTT
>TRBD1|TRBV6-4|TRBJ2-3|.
CASSGTGGTDTQYF
TGTGCCAGCAGTGGGACAGGGGGCACAGATACGCAGTATTTT
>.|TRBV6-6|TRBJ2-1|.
CASSTSAKGGNEQFF
TGTGCCAGCAGTACTAGCGCCAAAGGGGGGAATGAGCAGTTCTTC
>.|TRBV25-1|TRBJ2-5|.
CASSNHRSAQYF
TGTGCCAGCAGTAACCACAGGTCAGCCCAGTACTTC
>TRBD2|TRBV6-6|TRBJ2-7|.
CASSSGGSYEQYF
TGTGCCAGCAGTTCGGGGGGCTCCTACGAGCAGTACTTC
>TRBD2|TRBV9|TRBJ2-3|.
CASSADSSGGADTQYF
TGTGCCAGCAGCGCGGACTCTAGCGGGGGTGCAGATACGCAGTATTTT
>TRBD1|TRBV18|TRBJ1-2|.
CASSPSSRDRGHGYTF
TGTGCCAGCTCACCAAGTTCTCGCGACAGGGGCCATGGCTACACCTTC
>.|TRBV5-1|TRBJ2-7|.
CASSVGPPTREQYF
TGCGCCAGCAGTGTGGGCCCTCCCACCCGCGAGCAGTACTTC
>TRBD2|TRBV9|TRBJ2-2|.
CASSAKFLAGAINTGELFF
TGTGCCAGCAGCGCAAAATTTCTAGCGGGGGCTATAAACACCGGGGAGCTGTTTTTT
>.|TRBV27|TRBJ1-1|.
CASSFDRNGDTEAFF
TGTGCCAGCAGTTTTGACAGGAACGGGGACACTGAAGCTTTCTTT
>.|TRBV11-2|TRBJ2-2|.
CASSTSIVLNTGELFF
TGTGCCAGCAGCACGTCCATAGTATTGAACACCGGGGAGCTGTTTTTT
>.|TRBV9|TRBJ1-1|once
CASSVRGANTEAFF
TGTGCCAGCAGCGTAAGAGGAGCGAACACTGAAGCTTTCTTT
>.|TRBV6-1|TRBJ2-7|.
CASSEQGWTAYEQYF
TGTGCCAGCAGTGAACAGGGCTGGACGGCGTACGAGCAGTACTTC
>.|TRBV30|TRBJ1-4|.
CAWSVGGVGEKLFF
TGTGCCTGGAGTGTGGGAGGGGTGGGTGAAAAACTGTTTTTT
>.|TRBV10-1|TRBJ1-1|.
CASSERGTEAFF
TGCGCCAGCAGTGAGCGGGGCACTGAAGCTTTCTTT
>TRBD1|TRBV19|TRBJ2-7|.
CASSPGTGPSYEQYF
TGTGCCAGTAGTCCTGGGACAGGGCCTTCCTACGAGCAGTACTTC
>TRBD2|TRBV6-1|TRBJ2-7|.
CASRRAGTVEQYF
TGTGCCAGCAGGAGAGCGGGAACGGTGGAGCAGTACTTC
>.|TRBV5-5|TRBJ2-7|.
CASSLTPAYEQYF
TGTGCCAGCAGCTTGACTCCTGCCTACGAGCAGTACTTC